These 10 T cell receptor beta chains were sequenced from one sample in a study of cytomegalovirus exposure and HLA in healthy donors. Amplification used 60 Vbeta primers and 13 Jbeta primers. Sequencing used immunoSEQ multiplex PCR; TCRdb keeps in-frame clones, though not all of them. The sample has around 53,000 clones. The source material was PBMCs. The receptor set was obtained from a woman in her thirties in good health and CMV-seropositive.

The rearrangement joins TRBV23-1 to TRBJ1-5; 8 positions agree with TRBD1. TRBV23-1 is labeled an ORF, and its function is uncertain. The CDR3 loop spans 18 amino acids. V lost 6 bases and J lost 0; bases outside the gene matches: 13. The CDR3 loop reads CASRSPFGTGYSNQPQHF. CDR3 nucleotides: TGCGCCAGCAGGTCTCCTTTCGGGACAGGATATAGCAATCAGCCCCAGCATTTT.

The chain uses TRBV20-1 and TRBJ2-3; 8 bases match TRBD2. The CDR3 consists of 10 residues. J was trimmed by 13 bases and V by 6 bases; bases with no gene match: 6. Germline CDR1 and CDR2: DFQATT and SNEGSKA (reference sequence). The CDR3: CSARTREEYF. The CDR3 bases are TGCAGTGCCCGGACGCGGGAGGAGTATTTT.

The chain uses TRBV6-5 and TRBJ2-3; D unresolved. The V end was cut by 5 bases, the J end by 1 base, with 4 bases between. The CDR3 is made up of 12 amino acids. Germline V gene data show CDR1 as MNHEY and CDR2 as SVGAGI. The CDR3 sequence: CASSPGTDTQYF. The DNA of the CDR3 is TGTGCCAGCAGTCCGGGCACAGATACGCAGTATTTT.

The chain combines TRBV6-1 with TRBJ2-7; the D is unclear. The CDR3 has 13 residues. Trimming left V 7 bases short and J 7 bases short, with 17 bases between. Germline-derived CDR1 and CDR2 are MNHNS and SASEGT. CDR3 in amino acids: CASTNTRLAEQYF. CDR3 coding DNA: TGTGCCAGCACCAACACCAGGTTGGCAGAGCAGTACTTC.

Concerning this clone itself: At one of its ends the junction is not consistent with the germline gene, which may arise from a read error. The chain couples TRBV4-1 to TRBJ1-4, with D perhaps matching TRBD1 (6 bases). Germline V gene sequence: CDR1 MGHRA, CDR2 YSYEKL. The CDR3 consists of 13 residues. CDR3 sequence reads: CASSQPDREKLFF. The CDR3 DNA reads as TGTGCCAGCAGCCAACCCGACAGGGAAAAACTGTTTTTT.

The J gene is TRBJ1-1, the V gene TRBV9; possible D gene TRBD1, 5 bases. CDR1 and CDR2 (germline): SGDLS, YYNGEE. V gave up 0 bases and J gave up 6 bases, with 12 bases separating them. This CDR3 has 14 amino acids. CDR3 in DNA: TGTGCCAGCAGCGTAGGGAACAGGAGCCCTGAAGCTTTCTTT. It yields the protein CASSVGNRSPEAFF.

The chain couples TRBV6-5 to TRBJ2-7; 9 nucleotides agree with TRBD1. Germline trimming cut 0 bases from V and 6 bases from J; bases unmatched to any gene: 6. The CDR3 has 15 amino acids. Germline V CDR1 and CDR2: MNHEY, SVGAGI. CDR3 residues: CASSYSGQGSSEQYF. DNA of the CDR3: TGTGCCAGCAGTTACTCGGGACAGGGCAGTTCCGAGCAGTACTTC.

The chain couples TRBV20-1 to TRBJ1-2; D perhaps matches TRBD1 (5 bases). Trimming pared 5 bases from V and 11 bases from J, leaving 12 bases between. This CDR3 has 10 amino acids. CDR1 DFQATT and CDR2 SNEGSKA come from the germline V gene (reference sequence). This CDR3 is CSAAGGWYTF. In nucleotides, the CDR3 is TGCAGTGCTGCCGGGGGGTGGTACACCTTC.

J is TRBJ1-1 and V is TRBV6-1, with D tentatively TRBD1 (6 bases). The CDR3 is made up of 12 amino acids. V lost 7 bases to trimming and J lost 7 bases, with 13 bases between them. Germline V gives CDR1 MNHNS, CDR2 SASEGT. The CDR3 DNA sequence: TGTGCCAGCAACAGGGCAGGGGTTGAAGCTTTCTTT. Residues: CASNRAGVEAFF.

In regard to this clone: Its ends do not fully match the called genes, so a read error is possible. DNA for the CDR3: TGTGCCGGGAGATCAGGGCGGGGGGTCACAGATACGCAGTATTTT. As protein: CAGRSGRGVTDTQYF. The gene calls are TRBV30 and TRBJ2-3; 8 nucleotides line up with TRBD2. This CDR3 has 15 amino acids. CDR1 is GTSNPN and CDR2 is SVGIG in the germline V gene (reference sequence).